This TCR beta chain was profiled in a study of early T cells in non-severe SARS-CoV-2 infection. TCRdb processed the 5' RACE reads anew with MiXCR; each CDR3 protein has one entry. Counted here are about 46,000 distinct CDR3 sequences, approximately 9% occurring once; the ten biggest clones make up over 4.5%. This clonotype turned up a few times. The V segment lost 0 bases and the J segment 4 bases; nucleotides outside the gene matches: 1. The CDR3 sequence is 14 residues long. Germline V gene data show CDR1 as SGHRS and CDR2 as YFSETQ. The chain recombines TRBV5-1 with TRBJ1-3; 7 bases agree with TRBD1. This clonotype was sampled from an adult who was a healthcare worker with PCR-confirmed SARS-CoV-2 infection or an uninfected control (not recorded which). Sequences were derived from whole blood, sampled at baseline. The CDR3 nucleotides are TGCGCCAGCAGCTTGGGGGACAGAGGAAACACCATATATTTT. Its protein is CASSLGDRGNTIYF.